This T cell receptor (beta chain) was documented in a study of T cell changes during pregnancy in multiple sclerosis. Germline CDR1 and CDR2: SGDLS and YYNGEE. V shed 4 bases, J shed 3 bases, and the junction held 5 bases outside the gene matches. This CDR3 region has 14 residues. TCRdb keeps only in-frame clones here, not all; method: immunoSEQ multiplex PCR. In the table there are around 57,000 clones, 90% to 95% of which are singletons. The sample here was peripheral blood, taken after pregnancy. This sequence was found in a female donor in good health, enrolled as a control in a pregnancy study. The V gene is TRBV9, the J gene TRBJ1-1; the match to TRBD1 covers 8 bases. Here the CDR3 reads CASSFGQGDTEAFF. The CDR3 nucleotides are TGTGCCAGCAGCTTCGGACAGGGAGACACTGAAGCTTTCTTT.